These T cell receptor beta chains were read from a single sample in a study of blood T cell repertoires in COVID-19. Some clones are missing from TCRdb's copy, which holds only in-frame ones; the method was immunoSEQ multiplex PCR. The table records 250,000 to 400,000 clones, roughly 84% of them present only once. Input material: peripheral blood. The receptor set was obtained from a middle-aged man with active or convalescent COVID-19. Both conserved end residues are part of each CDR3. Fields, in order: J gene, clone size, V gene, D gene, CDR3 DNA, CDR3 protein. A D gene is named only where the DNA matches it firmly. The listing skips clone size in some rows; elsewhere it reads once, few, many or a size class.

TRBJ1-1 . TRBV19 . TGTGCCAGTAGCCTCAACACTGAAGCTTTCTTT CASSLNTEAFF
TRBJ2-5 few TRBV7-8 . TGTGCCAGCAGCCAATCTGGAGGGCCCGGGACCCAGTACTTC CASSQSGGPGTQYF
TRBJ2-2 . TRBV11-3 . TGTGCCAGCAGCTTTCGAGGGGGATCCGGGGAGCTGTTTTTT CASSFRGGSGELFF
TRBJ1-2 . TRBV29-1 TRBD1 TGCAGCGTTGAAGTAGACAGGGGGCTAAACTATGGCTACACCTTC CSVEVDRGLNYGYTF
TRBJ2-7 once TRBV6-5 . TGTGCCAGCAGTTACCTCTTTAGGGCGGGGGAGCAGTACTTC CASSYLFRAGEQYF
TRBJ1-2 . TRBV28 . TGTGCCAGCAGTTTACCAACAGGCCCAGATGGCTACACCTTC CASSLPTGPDGYTF
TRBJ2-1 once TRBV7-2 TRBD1 TGTGCCACCTCGGGGACAGGGAACTACAATGAGCAGTTCTTC CATSGTGNYNEQFF
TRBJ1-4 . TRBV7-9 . TGTGCCAGCAGCTTAAAGGGGGGGAGCGAAAAACTGTTTTTT CASSLKGGSEKLFF
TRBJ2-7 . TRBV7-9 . TGTGCCAGCAGCCGCCTAGGCGGCGGGGCATCCTACGAGCAGTACTTC CASSRLGGGASYEQYF
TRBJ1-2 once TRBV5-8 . TGTGCCAGCAGCTTCGGACCTGGAGGGGTCTATGGCTACACCTTC CASSFGPGGVYGYTF
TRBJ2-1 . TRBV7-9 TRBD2 TGTGCCAGCAGACGGTCAGCGGGAGGGGGTAATGAGCAGTTCTTC CASRRSAGGGNEQFF
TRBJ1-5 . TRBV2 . TGTGCCAGCAAGCAGAGACAGGCGAGCAATCAGCCCCAGCATTTT CASKQRQASNQPQHF
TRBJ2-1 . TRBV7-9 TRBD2 TGTGCCAGCAGCTTACTCGCTAGCGGGAGATTGGCCTACAATGAGCAGTTCTTC CASSLLASGRLAYNEQFF
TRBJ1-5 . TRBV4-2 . TGTGCCAGCAGTCACACGGCCACAGGGCCAGATCAGCCCCAGCATTTT CASSHTATGPDQPQHF
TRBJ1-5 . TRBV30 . TGTGCCTGGAGTGTTACGGGAGATCAGCCCCAGCATTTT CAWSVTGDQPQHF
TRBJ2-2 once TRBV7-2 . TGTGCCAGCAGCTTAGCTGGGGGCAGGAGCACCGGGGAGCTGTTTTTT CASSLAGGRSTGELFF
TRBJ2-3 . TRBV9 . TGTGCCAGCAGCGTAGAGGCAGGGAGGGATACGCAGTATTTT CASSVEAGRDTQYF
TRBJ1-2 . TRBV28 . TGTGCCAGCAGTTTACGGGGGGCGCGCGGCTACACCTTC CASSLRGARGYTF
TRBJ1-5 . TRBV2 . TGTGCCAGCAGTGAAGCGCGGGGTAGCAATCAGCCCCAGCATTTT CASSEARGSNQPQHF
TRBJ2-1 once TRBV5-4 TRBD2 TGTGCCAGCAGCTCTAGCTTGGGACTAGCGGGGTCTGAGCAGTTCTTC CASSSSLGLAGSEQFF
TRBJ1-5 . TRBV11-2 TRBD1 TGTGCCAGCAGCTTAGATAGCGGACAGGGGACCAATCAGCCCCAGCATTTT CASSLDSGQGTNQPQHF
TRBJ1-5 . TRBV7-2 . TGTGCCAGCAGCCTGGGGGGGCGGGGGTATAGCAATCAGCCCCAGCATTTT CASSLGGRGYSNQPQHF
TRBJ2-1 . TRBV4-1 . TGCGCCAGCAGCCAAATGCCGGGAGACGTAGATGAGCAGTTCTTC CASSQMPGDVDEQFF
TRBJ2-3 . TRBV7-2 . TGTGCCAGCAGCTTAGTGGAGGGGGCGGGAGATACGCAGTATTTT CASSLVEGAGDTQYF
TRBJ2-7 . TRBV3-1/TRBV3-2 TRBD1 TGTGCCAGCACCACCGGGACAGGCTCGAGAGAGCAGTACTTC CASTTGTGSREQYF
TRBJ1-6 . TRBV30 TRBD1 TGTGCCTGGAGTCCCGACCGGACAGGGGGACGGTCACCCCTCCACTTT CAWSPDRTGGRSPLHF
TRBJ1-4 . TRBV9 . TGTGCCAGCAGCTTCCGGGGGACAACTAATGAAAAACTGTTTTTT CASSFRGTTNEKLFF
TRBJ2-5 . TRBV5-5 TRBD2 TGTGCCAGCAGCTTGGAGGCTAGCGGGATGGAGACCCAGTACTTC CASSLEASGMETQYF
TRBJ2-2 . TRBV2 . TGTGCCAGCAGTGAACGCGGGACGAACACCGGGGAGCTGTTTTTT CASSERGTNTGELFF
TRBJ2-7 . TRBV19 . TGTGCCAGTACCCGGGGGTCAGGCTACGAGCAGTACTTC CASTRGSGYEQYF
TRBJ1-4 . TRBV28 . TGTGCCAGCAGTTTATGGAAGGCAGGAAATGAAAAACTGTTTTTT CASSLWKAGNEKLFF
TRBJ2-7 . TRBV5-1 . TGCGCCAGCAGCTTGGAAGTCGGGACACCCTCCTACGAGCAGTACTTC CASSLEVGTPSYEQYF
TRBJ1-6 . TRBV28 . TGTGCCACACACGACAGCTATAATTCACCCCTCCACTTT CATHDSYNSPLHF
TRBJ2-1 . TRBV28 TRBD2 TGTGCCAGCAGTTTAACTAGCGCCGACTCCTACAATGAGCAGTTCTTC CASSLTSADSYNEQFF
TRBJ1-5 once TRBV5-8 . TGTGCCAGCAGCCCGGGGAGGGATCAGCCCCAGCATTTT CASSPGRDQPQHF
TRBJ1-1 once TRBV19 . TGTGCCAGTGCGGAGGGGTTGAACACTGAAGCTTTCTTT CASAEGLNTEAFF
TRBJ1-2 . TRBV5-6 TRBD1 TGTGCCAGCAGCCCCGGGACAGGCTATGGCTACACCTTC CASSPGTGYGYTF
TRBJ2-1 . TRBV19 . TGTGCCAGTAGTATACTTGGCGGAGCAGATGAGCAGTTCTTC CASSILGGADEQFF
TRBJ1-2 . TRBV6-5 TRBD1 TGTGCCAGCAGCCAAGGGACAGGGAACTATGGCTACACCTTC CASSQGTGNYGYTF
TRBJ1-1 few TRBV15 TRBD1 TGTGCCACCAGCCGCCTGGACAGGGGAGTTTTGAACACTGAAGCTTTCTTT CATSRLDRGVLNTEAFF
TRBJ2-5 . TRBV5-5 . TGTGCCAGCAGCTTGACAGGGTGGGGAGAGACCCAGTACTTC CASSLTGWGETQYF
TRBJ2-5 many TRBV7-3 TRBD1 TGTGCCAGCAGCTACAGGGGGGAGACCCAGTACTTC CASSYRGETQYF
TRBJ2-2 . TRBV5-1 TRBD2 TGCGCCAGCCGTGGAGCGGGAGGTATCCACGGGGAGCTGTTTTTT CASRGAGGIHGELFF
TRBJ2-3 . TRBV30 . TGTGCCTGGAGTGTACGAGGTGGAGCGAGCACAGATACGCAGTATTTT CAWSVRGGASTDTQYF
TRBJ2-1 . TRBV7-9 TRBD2 TGTGCCAGCAGCTTCCCACTAGCGGGAGGAACCAATGAGCAGTTCTTC CASSFPLAGGTNEQFF
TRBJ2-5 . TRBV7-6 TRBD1 TGTGCCAGCAGCTTAGGACAGGGGCAAGAGACCCAGTACTTC CASSLGQGQETQYF
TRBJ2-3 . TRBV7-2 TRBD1 TGTGCCAGCAGCCCCGGACAGGGCTTCACAGATACGCAGTATTTT CASSPGQGFTDTQYF
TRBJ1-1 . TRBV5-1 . TGCGCCAGCAGCTCGATCAGGGAGAACACTGAAGCTTTCTTT CASSSIRENTEAFF
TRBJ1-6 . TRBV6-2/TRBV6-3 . TGTGCCAGCAGTTTCCTGACGGGATCCTATAATTCACCCCTCCACTTT CASSFLTGSYNSPLHF
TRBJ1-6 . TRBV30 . TGTGCCTGGAGTGTTGCCGGGACAAACTATAATTCACCCCTCCACTTT CAWSVAGTNYNSPLHF
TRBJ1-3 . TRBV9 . TGTGCCAGCAGCCTCCGACAGCCGAACTCTGGAAACACCATATATTTT CASSLRQPNSGNTIYF
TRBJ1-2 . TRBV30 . TGTGCCTGGAGTGCGGAAAGGGGATATGGCTACACCTTC CAWSAERGYGYTF
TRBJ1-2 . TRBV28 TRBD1 TGTGCCAGCATAAACCCCACAGGGGGCTATGGCTACACCTTC CASINPTGGYGYTF
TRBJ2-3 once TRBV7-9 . TGTGCCAGCAGTGCCATAGCGCGGGGTTTGACAGATACGCAGTATTTT CASSAIARGLTDTQYF
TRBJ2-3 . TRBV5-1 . TGCGCCAGCAGCTTGACAGGAGACAACACAGATACGCAGTATTTT CASSLTGDNTDTQYF